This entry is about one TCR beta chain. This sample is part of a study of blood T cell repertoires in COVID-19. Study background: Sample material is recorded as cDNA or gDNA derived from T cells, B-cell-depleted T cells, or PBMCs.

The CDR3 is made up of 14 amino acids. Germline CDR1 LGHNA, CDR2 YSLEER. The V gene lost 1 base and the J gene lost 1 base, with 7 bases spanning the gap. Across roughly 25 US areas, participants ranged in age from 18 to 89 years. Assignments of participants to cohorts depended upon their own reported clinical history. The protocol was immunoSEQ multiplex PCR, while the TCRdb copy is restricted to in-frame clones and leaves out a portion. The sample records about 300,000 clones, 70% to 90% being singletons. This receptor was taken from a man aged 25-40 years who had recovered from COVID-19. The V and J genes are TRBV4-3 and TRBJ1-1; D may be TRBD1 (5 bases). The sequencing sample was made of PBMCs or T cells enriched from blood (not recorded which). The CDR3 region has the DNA TGCGCCAGCAGCCAAGCGACAGAGAACACTGAAGCTTTCTTT. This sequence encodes CASSQATENTEAFF.